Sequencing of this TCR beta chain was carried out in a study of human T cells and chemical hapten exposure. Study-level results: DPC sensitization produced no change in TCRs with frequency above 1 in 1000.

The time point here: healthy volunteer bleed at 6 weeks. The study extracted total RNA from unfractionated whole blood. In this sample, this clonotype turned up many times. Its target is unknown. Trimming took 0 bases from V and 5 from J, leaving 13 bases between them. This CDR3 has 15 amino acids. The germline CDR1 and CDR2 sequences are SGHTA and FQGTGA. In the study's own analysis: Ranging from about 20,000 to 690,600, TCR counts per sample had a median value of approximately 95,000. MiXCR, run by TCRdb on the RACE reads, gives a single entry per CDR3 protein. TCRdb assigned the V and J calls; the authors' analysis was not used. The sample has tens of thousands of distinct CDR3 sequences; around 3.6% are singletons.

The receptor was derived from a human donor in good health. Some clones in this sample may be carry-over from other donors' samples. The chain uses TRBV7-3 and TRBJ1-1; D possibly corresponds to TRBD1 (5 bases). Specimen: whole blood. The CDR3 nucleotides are TGTGCCAGCAGCTTAACGGGGGGGGGTAGGACTGAAGCTTTCTTT. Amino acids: CASSLTGGGRTEAFF.